Each of the 26 T cell receptor beta chains below was sequenced from the same sample in a study of cytomegalovirus exposure and HLA in healthy donors. The PCR used 60 Vbeta and 13 Jbeta primers. Method: immunoSEQ multiplex PCR; TCRdb's copy keeps in-frame clones and lacks some. The table has 60,000 to 75,000 clones, about 61% seen once. Sequencing was done on a sample of PBMCs. These receptors were collected from a woman aged 45-65 years in good health and CMV-seronegative.

The chain uses TRBV9 and TRBJ2-7; 8 bases line up with TRBD1. CDR1 is SGDLS and CDR2 is YYNGEE in the germline V gene. The CDR3 covers 14 residues. With 1 base clipped from V and 4 bases from J, the junction kept 4 bases outside the gene matches. The CDR3 DNA sequence: TGTGCCAGCAGCGTACAGGGGGCGTCGTACGAGCAGTACTTC. It codes for CASSVQGASYEQYF.

This clone showed up just a few times. V is TRBV29-1 and J is TRBJ1-2; TRBD1 aligns across 8 bases. With V trimmed by 4 bases and J by 4 bases, 5 bases remained unmatched. This CDR3 spans 13 amino acids. Germline V lookup: CDR1 SQVTM, CDR2 ANQGSEA. For the CDR3, the DNA is TGCAGCGTTGGAACAGGGGGATCCTATGGCTACACCTTC. It codes for CSVGTGGSYGYTF.

This chain connects TRBV5-4 to TRBJ2-7; D possibly corresponds to TRBD2 (6 bases). This CDR3 is built from 14 residues. The ends were cut back, 4 bases at V and 4 bases at J, with 15 bases in the middle. Germline loops: CDR1 SGHNT, CDR2 YYREEE (reference sequence). The CDR3 region has the DNA TGTGCCAGCAGCCCGTCCGGGAGATATTACGAGCAGTACTTC. Its protein product is CASSPSGRYYEQYF.

V and J are TRBV28 and TRBJ1-4; D may be TRBD1 (6 bases). This CDR3 region has 16 residues. Germline CDR1 and CDR2: MDHEN and SYDVKM. Between the trimmed V and J ends, which lost 2 bases and 3 bases, there was a span of 13 bases. CDR3 DNA: TGTGCCAGCAGTTTACTTACAGGGCGGGCTAATGAAAAACTGTTTTTT. This translates into CASSLLTGRANEKLFF. The full variable domain, in which reference TRBV28 and TRBJ1-4 provide the parts outside the CDR3, is DVKVTQSSRYLVKRTGEKVFLECVQDMDHENMFWYRQDPGLGLRLIYFSYDVKMKEKGDIPEGYSVSREKKERFSLILESASTNQTSMYLCASSLLTGRANEKLFFGSGTQLSVL.

The V and J genes are TRBV6-4 and TRBJ2-7; D not certain. The CDR3 loop spans 18 amino acids. V dropped 0 bases and J dropped 2 bases, with 20 bases sitting between them. Germline CDR1 and CDR2: MRHNA and SNTAGT. The CDR3 DNA is TGTGCCAGCAGTGACTCGACTTTTTGCCCCAAAGGCCCCTACGAGCAGTACTTC. Translation: CASSDSTFCPKGPYEQYF.

The chain recombines TRBV29-1 with TRBJ1-3, with TRBD1 identical over 7 bases. The trim removed 7 bases at V and 2 bases at J, leaving 8 bases unmatched. In germline, CDR1 is SQVTM, CDR2 ANQGSEA. The CDR3 loop spans 14 amino acids. CDR3 loop: CSAEGGQTGNTIYF. CDR3 in DNA: TGCAGCGCCGAAGGGGGACAGACTGGAAACACCATATATTTT.

This chain uses TRBV7-3 with TRBJ2-6; D is uncertain. The CDR3 loop spans 15 amino acids. V was trimmed by 5 bases and J by 0 bases, leaving 8 bases between them. CDR1 and CDR2 (germline): SGHTA, FQGTGA. Here the CDR3 DNA reads TGTGCCAGCAGCCCACAGTTCTCTGGGGCCAACGTCCTGACTTTC. It yields the protein CASSPQFSGANVLTF.

The CDR3 loop reads CASSSSVGGTDTQYF. The CDR3 coding sequence is TGCGCCAGCAGCTCCAGCGTCGGGGGCACAGATACGCAGTATTTT. The rearrangement uses TRBV5-1 and TRBJ2-3; tentative D call: TRBD2 (5 bases). CDR1 is SGHRS, CDR2 YFSETQ, per germline. The CDR3 length is 15 residues. V was shortened by 3 bases and J by 1 base, with 12 bases between the two germline ends.

This sequence joins TRBV7-2 and TRBJ1-2; TRBD1 aligns across 8 bases. Germline V CDR1 and CDR2: SGHTA, FQGNSA. CDR3 length equals 13 residues. V was pared by 5 bases and J by 8 bases, with 7 bases of the junction left unmatched. CDR3 sequence: CASSPDRGRGYTF. The DNA for the CDR3 is TGTGCCAGCAGCCCCGACAGGGGACGCGGCTACACCTTC.

The CDR3 region is CASSLSLAGEGEQYF. As DNA, the CDR3 is TGCGCCAGCAGCCTGTCACTAGCCGGAGAGGGCGAGCAGTACTTC. This chain links TRBV5-1 with TRBJ2-7; a weak D match, TRBD2 (6 bases). The V and J ends lost 4 bases and 6 bases respectively, with 20 bases between them. CDR1 and CDR2 (germline): SGHRS, YFSETQ. The CDR3 is 15 residues long.

The genes are TRBV9 and TRBJ2-5; 7 nucleotides agree with TRBD2. The J segment lost 2 bases and the V segment lost 2 bases, leaving 0 bases of the junction unmatched. The length of the CDR3 is 13 residues. The germline V gene encodes CDR1 SGDLS and CDR2 YYNGEE. The CDR3 DNA is TGTGCCAGCAGCGTGGGACTACAAGAGACCCAGTACTTC. Its translation: CASSVGLQETQYF.

The V gene is TRBV5-6, the J gene TRBJ2-7; weak D call: TRBD2 (7 bases). Germline V gene lookup returns CDR1 SGHDT and CDR2 YYEEEE. CDR3 length: 14 amino acids. V shed 4 bases and J shed 0 bases, with 11 bases lying between them. The CDR3 reads CASSGRGASYEQYF. In DNA, the CDR3 is TGTGCCAGCAGCGGGAGGGGGGCCTCCTACGAGCAGTACTTC.

The J gene is TRBJ2-7, the V gene TRBV9; 10 positions agree with TRBD2. CDR1 is SGDLS, CDR2 YYNGEE, per germline. The CDR3 has 16 amino acids. J was trimmed by 3 bases and V by 3 bases; bases with no gene match: 9. The chain's CDR3 is CASSATGTSVVYEQYF. The CDR3 DNA reads as TGTGCCAGCAGCGCTACTGGGACTAGCGTGGTCTACGAGCAGTACTTC.

This clone was recorded a few times. This chain links TRBV6-6 with TRBJ2-3, with 7 bases fitting TRBD2. This CDR3 has 11 amino acids. The trim removed 6 bases at V and 13 bases at J, leaving 7 bases unmatched. The V gene's germline CDR1 is MNHNY and CDR2 SVGAGI (reference sequence). The CDR3 coding sequence is TGTGCCAGCAGCACGGGAGGCCTCGAGTATTTT. It translates to CASSTGGLEYF.

This clone was seen a few times. The rearrangement joins TRBV6-6 to TRBJ1-5, with a possible D match to TRBD1 (5 bases). Deletions cut 6 bases from V and 8 bases from J, with 11 bases between. This CDR3 is built from 12 residues. Germline V gene sequence: CDR1 MNHNY, CDR2 SVGAGI (reference sequence). The CDR3, as DNA: TGTGCCAGCAGCACGTGGGGGGAGCCCCAGCATTTT. It yields the protein CASSTWGEPQHF.

This clone was detected many times. V and J are TRBV19 and TRBJ1-1; 10 nucleotides agree with TRBD1. In germline, CDR1 is LNHDA, CDR2 SQIVND (reference sequence). V was pared by 5 bases and J by 4 bases, with 4 bases of the junction left unmatched. This CDR3 region has 14 residues. CDR3 region: CASSPRTGGTEAFF. In DNA, the CDR3 is TGTGCCAGTAGTCCCCGGACAGGGGGCACTGAAGCTTTCTTT.

V gene TRBV15 combines with J gene TRBJ2-1; 9 bases align to TRBD1. The V gene end was trimmed by 4 bases and the J gene end by 5 bases; junction bases not matched to a gene: 3. This CDR3 spans 14 amino acids. Germline V gene lookup returns CDR1 LNHNV and CDR2 YYDKDF (reference sequence). The chain's CDR3 is CATSKGQGNNEQFF. The CDR3 coding sequence is TGTGCCACCAGCAAGGGACAGGGCAACAATGAGCAGTTCTTC.

This rearrangement joins TRBV15 to TRBJ2-7, with D perhaps TRBD2 (5 bases). Trimming removed 5 bases from V and 2 bases from J, with 13 bases in between. CDR3 length: 14 residues. Germline values: CDR1 LNHNV, CDR2 YYDKDF (reference sequence). The CDR3 DNA is TGTGCCACCAGCCCTCGGGGTACAGCCTACGAGCAGTACTTC. It specifies CATSPRGTAYEQYF.

This sequence joins TRBV5-1 and TRBJ2-3; D uncertain. The CDR3 consists of 12 residues. V was clipped by 0 bases and J by 5 bases, with 4 bases between them. CDR1 and CDR2 from the germline V gene are SGHRS and YFSETQ. The CDR3 sequence is CASSLGRDTQYF. CDR3 coding DNA: TGCGCCAGCAGCTTGGGTAGAGATACGCAGTATTTT. The full variable domain, with the rest looked up from reference TRBV5-1 and TRBJ2-3, is KAGVTQTPRYLIKTRGQQVTLSCSPISGHRSVSWYQQTPGQGLQFLFEYFSETQRNKGNFPGRFSGRQFSNSRSEMNVSTLELGDSALYLCASSLGRDTQYFGPGTRLTVL.

The chain recombines TRBV5-1 with TRBJ1-1, with TRBD1 identical over 7 bases. In germline, CDR1 is SGHRS, CDR2 YFSETQ. The V segment lost 5 bases and the J segment 1 base; nucleotides outside the gene matches: 5. The CDR3 totals 14 residues. Here the CDR3 reads CASRVTGANTEAFF. CDR3 nucleotides: TGCGCCAGCAGAGTTACAGGGGCGAACACTGAAGCTTTCTTT.

This clone was counted once. The chain combines TRBV28 with TRBJ1-3, with D unclear. CDR1 and CDR2 from the germline V gene are MDHEN and SYDVKM. Trimming shortened V by 5 bases and J by 0 bases, and 11 bases separated the two germline ends. The CDR3 has 15 amino acids. This chain's CDR3 is CASSPELSSGNTIYF. The CDR3 DNA follows: TGTGCCAGCAGTCCCGAACTGAGCTCTGGAAACACCATATATTTT.

The chain employs TRBV2 and TRBJ2-5, with D possibly matching TRBD2 (6 bases). V lost 2 bases and J lost 5, with 6 bases in between. The germline gives CDR1 SNHLY, CDR2 FYNNEI. The CDR3 has 12 residues. Written as DNA, the CDR3 is TGTGCCAGCAGTGAACGGGGGGAGACCCAGTACTTC. This encodes CASSERGETQYF. The complete variable domain, with remaining parts taken from reference TRBV2 and TRBJ2-5, reads EPEVTQTPSHQVTQMGQEVILRCVPISNHLYFYWYRQILGQKVEFLVSFYNNEISEKSEIFDDQFSVERPDGSNFTLKIRSTKLEDSAMYFCASSERGETQYFGPGTRLLVL.

This clone showed up just once. The chain couples TRBV29-1 to TRBJ2-1; D not certain. This CDR3 contains 14 residues. Germline V gives CDR1 SQVTM, CDR2 ANQGSEA. Trimming stripped 8 bases from V and 0 bases from J, with 14 bases between. The CDR3 DNA reads TGCAGCCCCTTCGAGGCCGGCTCCTACAATGAGCAGTTCTTC. This gives the protein CSPFEAGSYNEQFF.

The chain joins TRBV10-3 to TRBJ1-1, with 8 bases fitting TRBD1. This CDR3 comprises 15 residues. Unmatched junction bases numbered 6, after V lost 4 bases and J lost 2 bases. In germline, CDR1 is ENHRY, CDR2 SYGVKD. CDR3 nucleotides: TGTGCCATCAGTGGACTGGGACAGGTAAACACTGAAGCTTTCTTT. Its protein product is CAISGLGQVNTEAFF.

This rearrangement joins TRBV28 to TRBJ2-6, with D possibly TRBD2 on 5 matching bases. The V end was cut by 6 bases, the J end by 0 bases, with 9 bases between. The CDR3 runs 15 residues. Looked up from germline, CDR1 is MDHEN and CDR2 is SYDVKM. In DNA form, the CDR3 reads TGTGCCAGCAGGGGTGGGAGCTCTGGGGCCAACGTCCTGACTTTC. Amino acids: CASRGGSSGANVLTF.

The V call is TRBV4-3, the J call TRBJ1-2; 7 nucleotides align to TRBD1. This CDR3 is built from 16 residues. Germline values: CDR1 LGHNA, CDR2 YSLEER. With 2 bases clipped from V and 7 bases from J, the junction kept 13 bases outside the gene matches. This chain's CDR3 is CASSQSTGVSQGGYTF. As DNA, the CDR3 is TGCGCCAGCAGCCAAAGTACAGGGGTGTCTCAAGGTGGCTACACCTTC.